This T cell receptor beta chain was captured in a study of blood T cell repertoires in COVID-19. Study overall: Italy, Spain and the United States were the sources of the convalescent and acute COVID-19 samples.

This CDR3 region has 14 residues. V gave up 0 bases and J gave up 0 bases, with 6 bases separating them. The germline gives CDR1 SGHRS, CDR2 YFSETQ. Living in 25 or so US areas, the participants were between 18 and 89 years of age. Generated by immunoSEQ multiplex PCR, the TCRdb table keeps only in-frame clones and is missing some. The repertoire holds about 340,000 clones, with approximately 86% as singletons. The V and J genes are TRBV5-1 and TRBJ1-2; D remains unclear. Sequenced: PBMCs or T cells enriched from blood (not recorded which). This TCR was sampled from a woman aged 35 to 49 with acute COVID-19. The CDR3, as DNA: TGCGCCAGCAGCTTGGTCGGGGCTAACTATGGCTACACCTTC. Amino acid sequence: CASSLVGANYGYTF.